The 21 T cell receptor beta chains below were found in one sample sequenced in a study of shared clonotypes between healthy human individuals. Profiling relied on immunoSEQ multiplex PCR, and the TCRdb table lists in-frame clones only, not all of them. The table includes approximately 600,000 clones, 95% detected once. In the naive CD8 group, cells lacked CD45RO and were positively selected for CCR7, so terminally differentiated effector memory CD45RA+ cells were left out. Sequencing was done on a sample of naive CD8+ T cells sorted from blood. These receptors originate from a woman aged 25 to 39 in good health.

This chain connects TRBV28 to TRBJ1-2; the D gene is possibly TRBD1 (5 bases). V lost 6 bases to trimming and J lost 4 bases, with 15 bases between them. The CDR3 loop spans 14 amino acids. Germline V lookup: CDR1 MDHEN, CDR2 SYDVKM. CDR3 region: CASRTEQGAYGYTF. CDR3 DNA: TGTGCCAGCAGGACTGAGCAGGGAGCCTATGGCTACACCTTC.

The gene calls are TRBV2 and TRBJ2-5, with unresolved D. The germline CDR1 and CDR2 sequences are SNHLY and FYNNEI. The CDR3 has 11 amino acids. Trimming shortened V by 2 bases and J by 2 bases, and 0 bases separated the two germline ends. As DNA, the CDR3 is TGTGCCAGCAGTGAACAAGAGACCCAGTACTTC. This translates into CASSEQETQYF.

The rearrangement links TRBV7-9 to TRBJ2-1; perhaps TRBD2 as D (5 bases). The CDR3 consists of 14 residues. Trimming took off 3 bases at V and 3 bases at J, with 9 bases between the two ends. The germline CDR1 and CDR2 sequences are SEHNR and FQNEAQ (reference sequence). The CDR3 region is CASSFLGVYNEQFF. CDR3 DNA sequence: TGTGCCAGCAGCTTCCTCGGGGTCTACAATGAGCAGTTCTTC.

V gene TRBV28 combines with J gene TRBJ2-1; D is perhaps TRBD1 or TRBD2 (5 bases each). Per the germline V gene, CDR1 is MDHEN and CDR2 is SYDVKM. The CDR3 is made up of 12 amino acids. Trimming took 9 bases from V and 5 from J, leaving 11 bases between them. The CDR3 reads CARGPTHNEQFF. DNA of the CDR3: TGTGCCAGGGGACCCACCCACAATGAGCAGTTCTTC.

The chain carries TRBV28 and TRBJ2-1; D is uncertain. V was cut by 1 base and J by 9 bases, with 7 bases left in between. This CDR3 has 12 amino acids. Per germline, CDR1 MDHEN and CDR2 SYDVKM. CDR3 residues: CASSLSITEQFF. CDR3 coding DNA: TGTGCCAGCAGTTTATCTATAACTGAGCAGTTCTTC.

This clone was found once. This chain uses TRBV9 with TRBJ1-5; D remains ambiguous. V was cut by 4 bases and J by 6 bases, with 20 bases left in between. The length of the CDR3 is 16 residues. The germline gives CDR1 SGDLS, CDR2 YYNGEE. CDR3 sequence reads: CASSIPPTRPGQPQHF. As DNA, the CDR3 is TGTGCCAGCAGCATCCCCCCAACTCGCCCCGGTCAGCCCCAGCATTTT.

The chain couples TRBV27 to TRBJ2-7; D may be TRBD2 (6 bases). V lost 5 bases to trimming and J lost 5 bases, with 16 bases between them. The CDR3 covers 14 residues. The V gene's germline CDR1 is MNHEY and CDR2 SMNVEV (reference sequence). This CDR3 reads CASSGGSWPDEQYF. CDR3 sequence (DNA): TGTGCCAGCAGTGGGGGGAGCTGGCCCGACGAGCAGTACTTC.

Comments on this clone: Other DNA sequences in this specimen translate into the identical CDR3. The CDR3 spells CASSLQGETYEQYF. CDR3 DNA sequence: TGTGCCAGCAGTTTACAGGGCGAGACCTACGAGCAGTACTTC. V gene TRBV28 combines with J gene TRBJ2-7; TRBD1 might be the D (5 bases). Trimming took 2 bases from V and 2 from J, leaving 10 bases between them. This CDR3 is 14 amino acids long. The germline V gene encodes CDR1 MDHEN and CDR2 SYDVKM.

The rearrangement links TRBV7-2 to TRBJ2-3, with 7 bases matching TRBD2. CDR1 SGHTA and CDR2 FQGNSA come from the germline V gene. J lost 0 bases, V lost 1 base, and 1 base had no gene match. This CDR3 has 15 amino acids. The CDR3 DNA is TGTGCCAGCAGCTTAGTTAGCGGGAGCACAGATACGCAGTATTTT. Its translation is CASSLVSGSTDTQYF.

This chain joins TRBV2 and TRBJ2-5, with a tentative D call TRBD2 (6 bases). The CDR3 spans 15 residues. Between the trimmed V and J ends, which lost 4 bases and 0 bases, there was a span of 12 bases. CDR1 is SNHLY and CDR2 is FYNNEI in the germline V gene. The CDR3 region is CASSGRGSYQETQYF. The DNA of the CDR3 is TGTGCCAGCAGTGGGCGGGGATCGTACCAAGAGACCCAGTACTTC.

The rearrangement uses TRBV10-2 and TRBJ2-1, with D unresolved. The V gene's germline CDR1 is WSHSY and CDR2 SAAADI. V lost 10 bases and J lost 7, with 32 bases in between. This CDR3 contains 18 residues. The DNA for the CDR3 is TGCGCCACCCTAGGCCCGGCCCGAACGGACCTCCCCGGGAATGAGCAGTTCTTC. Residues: CATLGPARTDLPGNEQFF.

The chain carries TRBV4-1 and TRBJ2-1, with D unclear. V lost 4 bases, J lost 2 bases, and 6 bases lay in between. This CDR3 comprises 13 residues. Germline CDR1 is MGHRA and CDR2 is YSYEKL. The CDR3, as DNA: TGCGCCAGCAGCCTAACACCCTACAATGAGCAGTTCTTC. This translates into CASSLTPYNEQFF.

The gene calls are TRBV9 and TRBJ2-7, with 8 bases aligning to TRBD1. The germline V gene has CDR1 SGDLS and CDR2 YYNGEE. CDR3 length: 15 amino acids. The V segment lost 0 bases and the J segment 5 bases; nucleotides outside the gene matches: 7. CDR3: CASSVAGQGMHEQYF. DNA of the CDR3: TGTGCCAGCAGCGTAGCAGGACAGGGCATGCACGAGCAGTACTTC.

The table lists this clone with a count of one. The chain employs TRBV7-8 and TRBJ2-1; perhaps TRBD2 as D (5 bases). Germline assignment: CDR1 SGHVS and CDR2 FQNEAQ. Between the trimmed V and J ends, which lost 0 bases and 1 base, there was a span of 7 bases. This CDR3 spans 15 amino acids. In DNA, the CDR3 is TGTGCCAGCAGCTTAGCCCGGGGATCCTACAATGAGCAGTTCTTC. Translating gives CASSLARGSYNEQFF.

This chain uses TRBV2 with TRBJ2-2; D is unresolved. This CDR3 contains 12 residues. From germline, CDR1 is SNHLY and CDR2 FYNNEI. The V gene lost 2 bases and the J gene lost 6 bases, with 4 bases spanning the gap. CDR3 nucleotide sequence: TGTGCCAGCAGTGAAAGCTCCGGGGAGCTGTTTTTT. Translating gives CASSESSGELFF.

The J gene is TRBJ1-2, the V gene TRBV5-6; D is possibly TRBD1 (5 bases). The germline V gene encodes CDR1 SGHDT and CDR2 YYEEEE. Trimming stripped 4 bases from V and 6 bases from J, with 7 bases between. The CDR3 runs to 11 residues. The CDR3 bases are TGTGCCAGCAGCCGAGGGGATGGCTACACCTTC. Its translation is CASSRGDGYTF. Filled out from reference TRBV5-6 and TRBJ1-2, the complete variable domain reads DAGVTQSPTHLIKTRGQQVTLRCSPKSGHDTVSWYQQALGQGPQFIFQYYEEEERQRGNFPDRFSGHQFPNYSSELNVNALLLGDSALYLCASSRGDGYTFGSGTRLTVV.

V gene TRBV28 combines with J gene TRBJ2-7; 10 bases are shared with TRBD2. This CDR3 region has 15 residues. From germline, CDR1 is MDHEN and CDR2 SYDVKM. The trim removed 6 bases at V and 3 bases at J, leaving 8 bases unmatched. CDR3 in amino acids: CASRSHLAGVYEQYF. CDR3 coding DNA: TGTGCCAGCAGGTCTCATCTAGCGGGAGTCTACGAGCAGTACTTC.

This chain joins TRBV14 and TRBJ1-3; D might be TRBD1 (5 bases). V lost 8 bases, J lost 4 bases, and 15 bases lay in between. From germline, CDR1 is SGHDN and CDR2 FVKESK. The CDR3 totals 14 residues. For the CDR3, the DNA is TGTGCCAGCGACCAGACGGGGACGGGAAACACCATATATTTT. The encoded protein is CASDQTGTGNTIYF.

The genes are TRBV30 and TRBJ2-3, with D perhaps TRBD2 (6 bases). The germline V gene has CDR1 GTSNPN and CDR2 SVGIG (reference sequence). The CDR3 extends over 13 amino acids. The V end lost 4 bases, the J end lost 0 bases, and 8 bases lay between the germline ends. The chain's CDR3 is CAWTGGSTDTQYF. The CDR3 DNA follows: TGTGCCTGGACTGGAGGGAGCACAGATACGCAGTATTTT. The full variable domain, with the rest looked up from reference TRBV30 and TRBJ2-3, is SQTIHQWPATLVQPVGSPLSLECTVEGTSNPNLYWYRQAAGRGLQLLFYSVGIGQISSEVPQNLSASRPQDRQFILSSKKLLLSDSGFYLCAWTGGSTDTQYFGPGTRLTVL.

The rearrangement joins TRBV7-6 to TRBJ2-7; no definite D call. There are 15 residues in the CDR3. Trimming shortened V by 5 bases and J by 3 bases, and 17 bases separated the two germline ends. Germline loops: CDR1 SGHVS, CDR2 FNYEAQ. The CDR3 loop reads CASSPTDGILYEQYF. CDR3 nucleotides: TGTGCCAGCAGCCCGACGGACGGAATCCTCTACGAGCAGTACTTC.

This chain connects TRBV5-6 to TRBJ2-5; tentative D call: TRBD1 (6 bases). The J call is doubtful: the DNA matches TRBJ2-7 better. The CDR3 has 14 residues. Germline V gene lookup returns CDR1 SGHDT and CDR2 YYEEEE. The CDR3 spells CASSPSTGSYEQYF. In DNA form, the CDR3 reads TGTGCCAGCAGTCCTTCGACAGGATCCTACGAGCAGTACTTC.